The sequence of this T cell receptor (beta chain) was determined in a study of T cell repertoires in cytomegalovirus infection. Study-wide context: Shared public TCR beta signatures pointed to both CMV infection and a matching HLA type.

The CDR3 consists of 14 residues. Trimming cost V 8 bases and J 5 bases; bases outside gene matches: 9. Germline lookup yields CDR1 SGHRS and CDR2 YFSETQ. TCRdb recomputed calls from the reads with MiXCR, one row per CDR3 protein. The sample has 450,000 to 550,000 distinct CDR3 sequences; about 15% are singletons. This clonotype has a handful of counts. The material sequenced was CD8+ T cells from PBMCs. The V call is TRBV5-1, the J call TRBJ2-2; 7 nucleotides align to TRBD1. The clonotype originates from a human donor in good health (CMV status not recorded). Some clones in this sample may be carry-over from other donors' samples. The CDR3 DNA reads TGCGCCAGTTTTCCTGCGACAGGGACCGGGGAGCTGTTTTTT. This gives the protein CASFPATGTGELFF.